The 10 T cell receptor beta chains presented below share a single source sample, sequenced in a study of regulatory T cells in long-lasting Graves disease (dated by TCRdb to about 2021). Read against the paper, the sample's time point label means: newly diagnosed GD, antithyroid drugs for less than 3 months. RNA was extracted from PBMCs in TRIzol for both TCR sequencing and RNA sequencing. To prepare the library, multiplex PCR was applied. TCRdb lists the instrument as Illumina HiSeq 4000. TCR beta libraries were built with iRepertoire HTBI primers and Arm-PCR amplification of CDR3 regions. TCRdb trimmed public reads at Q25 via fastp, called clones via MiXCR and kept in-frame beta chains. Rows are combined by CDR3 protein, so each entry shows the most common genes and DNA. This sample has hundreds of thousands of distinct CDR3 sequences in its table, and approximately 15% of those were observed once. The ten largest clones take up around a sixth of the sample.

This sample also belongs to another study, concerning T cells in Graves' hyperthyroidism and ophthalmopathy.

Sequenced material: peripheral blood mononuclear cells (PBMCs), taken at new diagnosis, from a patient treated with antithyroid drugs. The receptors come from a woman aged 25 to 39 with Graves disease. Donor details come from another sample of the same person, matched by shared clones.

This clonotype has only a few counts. The CDR3 reads CSAQSTDRERAYEQYF. CDR3 nucleotide sequence: TGCAGTGCCCAGTCGACGGACAGGGAAAGAGCCTACGAGCAGTACTTC. This chain joins TRBV20-1 and TRBJ2-7; 8 positions agree with TRBD1. The J segment lost 2 bases and the V segment lost 6 bases, leaving 15 bases of the junction unmatched. CDR1 DFQATT and CDR2 SNEGSKA come from the germline V gene (reference sequence). There are 16 residues in the CDR3.

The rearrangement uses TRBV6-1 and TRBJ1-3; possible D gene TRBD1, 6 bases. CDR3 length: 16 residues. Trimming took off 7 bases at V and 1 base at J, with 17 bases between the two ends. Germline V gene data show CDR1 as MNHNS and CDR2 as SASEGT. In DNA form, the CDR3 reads TGTGCCAGCACACAGGGAGGCGCAGGGTCTGGAAACACCATATATTTT. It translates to CASTQGGAGSGNTIYF.

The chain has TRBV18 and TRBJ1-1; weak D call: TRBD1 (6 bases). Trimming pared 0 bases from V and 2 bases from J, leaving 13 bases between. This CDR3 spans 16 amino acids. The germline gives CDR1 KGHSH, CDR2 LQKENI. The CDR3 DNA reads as TGTGCCAGCTCACCACCCCACAGGGAAAAAAACACTGAAGCTTTCTTT. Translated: CASSPPHREKNTEAFF.

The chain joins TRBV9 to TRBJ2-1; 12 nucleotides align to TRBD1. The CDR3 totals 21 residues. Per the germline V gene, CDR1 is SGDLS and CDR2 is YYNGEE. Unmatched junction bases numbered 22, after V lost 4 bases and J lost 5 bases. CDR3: CASSMPETGQGALRVDNEQFF. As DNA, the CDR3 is TGTGCCAGCAGCATGCCGGAAACGGGACAGGGGGCACTTCGGGTCGACAATGAGCAGTTCTTC.

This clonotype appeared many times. Here the CDR3 DNA reads TGCGCCAGCAGCAAACCGACTAGCGGGAGGCCCTACGAGCAGTACTTC. Amino acids: CASSKPTSGRPYEQYF. The chain links TRBV5-1 to TRBJ2-7; 13 bases align to TRBD2. V lost 4 bases to trimming and J lost 2 bases; unmatched junction nucleotides: 6. Germline V gives CDR1 SGHRS, CDR2 YFSETQ. This CDR3 comprises 16 residues.

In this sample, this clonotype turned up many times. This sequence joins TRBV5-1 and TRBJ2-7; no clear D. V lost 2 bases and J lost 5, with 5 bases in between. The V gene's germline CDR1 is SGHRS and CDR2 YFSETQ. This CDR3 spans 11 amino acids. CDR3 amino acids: CASSFANEQYF. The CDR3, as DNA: TGCGCCAGCAGCTTTGCCAACGAGCAGTACTTC.

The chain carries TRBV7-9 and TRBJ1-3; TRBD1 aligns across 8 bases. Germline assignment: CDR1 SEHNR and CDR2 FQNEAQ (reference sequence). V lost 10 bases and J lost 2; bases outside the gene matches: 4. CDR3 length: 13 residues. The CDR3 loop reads CATKQGAGNTIYF. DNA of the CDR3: TGTGCCACAAAACAGGGGGCTGGAAACACCATATATTTT.

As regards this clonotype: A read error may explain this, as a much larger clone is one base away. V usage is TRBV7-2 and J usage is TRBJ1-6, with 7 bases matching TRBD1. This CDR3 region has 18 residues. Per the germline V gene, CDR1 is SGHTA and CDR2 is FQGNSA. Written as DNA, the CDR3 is TGTGTCAGCAGCAAAAATAGGGGGCAAAGGGAATATAATTCACCCCTCCACTTT. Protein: CVSSKNRGQREYNSPLHF.

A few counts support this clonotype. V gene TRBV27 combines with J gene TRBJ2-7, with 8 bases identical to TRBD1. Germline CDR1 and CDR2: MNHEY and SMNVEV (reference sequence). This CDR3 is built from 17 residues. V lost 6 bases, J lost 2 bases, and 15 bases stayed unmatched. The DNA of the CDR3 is TGTGCCAGCAGCAGAAGCTCCTGGACAGGGACAACCTACGAGCAGTACTTC. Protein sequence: CASSRSSWTGTTYEQYF.

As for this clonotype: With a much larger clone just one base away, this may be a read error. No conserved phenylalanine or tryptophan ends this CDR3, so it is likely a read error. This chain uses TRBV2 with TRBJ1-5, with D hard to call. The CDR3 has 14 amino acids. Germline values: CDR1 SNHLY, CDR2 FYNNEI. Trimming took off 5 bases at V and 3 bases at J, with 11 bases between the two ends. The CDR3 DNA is TGTGCCAGCAGTCGACGTGATGACAATCAGCCCCAGCATTAT. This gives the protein CASSRRDDNQPQHY.